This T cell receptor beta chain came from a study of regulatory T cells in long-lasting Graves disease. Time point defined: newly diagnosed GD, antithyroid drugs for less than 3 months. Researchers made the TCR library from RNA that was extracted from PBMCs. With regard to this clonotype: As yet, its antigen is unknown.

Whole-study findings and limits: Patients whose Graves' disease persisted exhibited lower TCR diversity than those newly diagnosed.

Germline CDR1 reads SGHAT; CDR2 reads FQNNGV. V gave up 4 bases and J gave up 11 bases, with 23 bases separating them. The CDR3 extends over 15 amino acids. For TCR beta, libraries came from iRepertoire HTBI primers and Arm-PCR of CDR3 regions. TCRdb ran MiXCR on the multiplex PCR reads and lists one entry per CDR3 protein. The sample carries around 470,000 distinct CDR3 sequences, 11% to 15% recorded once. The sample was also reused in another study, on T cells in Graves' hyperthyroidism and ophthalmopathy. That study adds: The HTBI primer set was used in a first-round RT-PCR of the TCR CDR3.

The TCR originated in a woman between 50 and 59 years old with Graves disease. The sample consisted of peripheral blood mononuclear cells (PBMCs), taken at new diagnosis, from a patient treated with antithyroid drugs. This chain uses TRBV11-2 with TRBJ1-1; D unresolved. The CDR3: CASSSQSRASKAAFF. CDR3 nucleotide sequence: TGTGCCAGCAGCTCCCAGAGCCGGGCCTCAAAGGCTGCTTTCTTT.